One and the same sample provided the 15 T cell receptor beta chains below, sequenced in a study of post-analysis software for immune sequencing data. Study results and limitations: Among roughly 5 TRBV segments more frequent in patients than controls were TRBV5-6, TRBV5-1 and TRBV20-1.

Carried by the TCR beta cDNA libraries were unique molecular identifiers. MiXCR was run by TCRdb on the PCR reads, yielding one entry per CDR3 protein. In the table there are more than 450,000 distinct CDR3 sequences, roughly 46% of which are singletons. Antigen specificity for these receptors is unknown. The sequenced sample was blood. Receptor source: a girl aged 5 to 17 with multiple sclerosis.

The CDR3 DNA sequence: TGTGCCAGCAGTCGGAGGGGGACGCAGTATTTT. Translation gives CASSRRGTQYF. This chain links TRBV12-3 or TRBV12-4 with TRBJ2-3; D is possibly TRBD1 or TRBD2 (6 bases each). The CDR3 totals 11 residues. V shed 5 bases and J shed 9 bases, with 9 bases lying between them.

This sequence joins TRBV12-3 or TRBV12-4 and TRBJ2-1, with 7 bases that match TRBD2. The trim removed 6 bases at V and 8 bases at J, leaving 10 bases unmatched. The CDR3 runs 14 residues. For the CDR3, the DNA is TGTGCCAGCAGCCTAGCGGTCAAAAGGGATGAGCAGTTCTTC. It translates to CASSLAVKRDEQFF.

The J gene is TRBJ2-1, the V gene TRBV10-3; 7 bases fit TRBD1. Losses at the gene ends were 4 bases for V and 6 bases for J; bases not matched to a gene: 6. CDR3 length: 14 amino acids. The germline gives CDR1 ENHRY, CDR2 SYGVKD. CDR3 region: CAISADRDSNEQFF. The DNA of the CDR3 is TGTGCCATCAGTGCAGACCGGGACAGCAATGAGCAGTTCTTC.

The chain uses TRBV7-8 and TRBJ2-7; TRBD1 matches at 10 bases. Germline V gene data show CDR1 as SGHVS and CDR2 as FQNEAQ. V lost 6 bases to trimming and J lost 2 bases; unmatched junction nucleotides: 13. The CDR3 contains 17 residues. CDR3 loop: CASSSSSRGTGAYEQYF. As DNA, the CDR3 is TGTGCCAGCAGTTCGTCCTCCCGGGGGACAGGGGCCTACGAGCAGTACTTC.

The gene calls are TRBV5-1 and TRBJ2-7; D not certain. The CDR3 is 13 amino acids. Germline assignment: CDR1 SGHRS and CDR2 YFSETQ. The ends were cut back, 7 bases at V and 2 bases at J, with 13 bases in the middle. This CDR3 is CASRKESAYEQYF. Written as DNA, the CDR3 is TGCGCCAGCCGAAAAGAGAGTGCCTACGAGCAGTACTTC.

V usage is TRBV30 and J usage is TRBJ1-4, with a tentative D call TRBD1 (5 bases). The germline V gene has CDR1 GTSNPN and CDR2 SVGIG (reference sequence). The CDR3 loop spans 14 amino acids. V lost 0 bases and J 8 bases, leaving 13 bases between the germline ends. The CDR3 DNA reads as TGTGCCTGGAGTGTAGGGGACCCTGGGGAAAAACTGTTTTTT. This gives the protein CAWSVGDPGEKLFF.

The chain carries TRBV7-2 and TRBJ2-5; 10 nucleotides line up with TRBD2. Germline CDR1 and CDR2: SGHTA and FQGNSA. The CDR3 contains 14 residues. Trimming at V came to 7 bases and at J to 5 bases, leaving 7 bases not matched to a gene. DNA of the CDR3: TGTGCCAGCACCTTCCTAGCGGGAGTTGAGACCCAGTACTTC. Protein sequence: CASTFLAGVETQYF.

The rearrangement uses TRBV3-1 and TRBJ2-5; 9 bases map to TRBD1. V lost 0 bases to trimming and J lost 1 base; unmatched junction nucleotides: 6. Germline values: CDR1 LGHDT, CDR2 YNNKEL (reference sequence). The length of the CDR3 is 17 residues. CDR3 amino acids: CASSQENRGLFQETQYF. Written as DNA, the CDR3 is TGTGCCAGCAGCCAAGAAAACAGGGGGCTTTTCCAAGAGACCCAGTACTTC.

The rearrangement uses TRBV10-3 and TRBJ2-1; the match to TRBD2 covers 8 bases. In germline, CDR1 is ENHRY, CDR2 SYGVKD. This CDR3 is 15 amino acids long. V was clipped by 5 bases and J by 9 bases; unmatched bases: 12. In nucleotides, the CDR3 is TGTGCCATCAGTCGCGACCTTTTAGCGGGAAGTGAGCAGTTCTTC. It is translated as CAISRDLLAGSEQFF.

This clonotype was found a few times. CDR3 sequence reads: CATSDSLRLGGTYNEQFF. CDR3 nucleotides: TGTGCCACCAGTGATTCCCTGCGGTTGGGGGGAACCTACAATGAGCAGTTCTTC. V and J are TRBV24-1 and TRBJ2-1, with a possible D match to TRBD2 (6 bases). This CDR3 is built from 18 residues. CDR1 and CDR2 from the germline V gene are KGHDR and SFDVKD. Trimming removed 2 bases at V and 2 bases at J, with 18 bases between.

V and J are TRBV6-6 and TRBJ1-1; D unresolved. The CDR3 totals 14 residues. From germline, CDR1 is MNHNY and CDR2 SVGAGI (reference sequence). V lost 0 bases and J lost 1, with 6 bases in between. Written as DNA, the CDR3 is TGTGCCAGCAGTTACTCGAGCTGGAACACTGAAGCTTTCTTT. This encodes CASSYSSWNTEAFF.

On this clonotype itself: At one of its ends the junction is not consistent with the germline gene, which may arise from a read error. This chain uses TRBV4-1 with TRBJ1-4, with 7 bases that match TRBD1. CDR3 length: 16 residues. Germline CDR1 MGHRA, CDR2 YSYEKL. CDR3 sequence: CASSQWTGPLKEKLFF. The CDR3 DNA sequence: TGCGCCAGCAGCCAATGGACAGGCCCTTTAAAAGAAAAGCTGTTTTTT.

The gene calls are TRBV7-2 and TRBJ2-3, with 8 bases aligning to TRBD2. Germline V gene sequence: CDR1 SGHTA, CDR2 FQGNSA. Unmatched junction bases numbered 7, after V lost 5 bases and J lost 0 bases. This CDR3 is built from 16 residues. The CDR3 protein is CASSNRLATSTDTQYF. The CDR3 nucleotides read TGTGCCAGCAGCAACCGACTAGCGACCAGCACAGATACGCAGTATTTT.

At least ten counts were recorded for this clonotype. The J gene is TRBJ2-1, the V gene TRBV4-1, with a weak D call TRBD1 (5 bases). The germline gives CDR1 MGHRA, CDR2 YSYEKL. V lost 0 bases and J lost 1, with 10 bases in between. The CDR3 totals 16 residues. The CDR3: CASSQDLPGSYNEQFF. CDR3 nucleotide sequence: TGCGCCAGCAGCCAAGATCTTCCAGGGTCCTACAATGAGCAGTTCTTC.

This rearrangement joins TRBV5-4 to TRBJ2-1; 8 bases fit TRBD1. The trim removed 0 bases at V and 15 bases at J, leaving 8 bases unmatched. Germline values: CDR1 SGHNT, CDR2 YYREEE (reference sequence). The CDR3 loop spans 13 amino acids. CDR3 nucleotide sequence: TGTGCCAGCAGCTTGGCCCTCGACAGGGGCGGGTTCTTC. Its translation is CASSLALDRGGFF.